This T cell receptor beta chain was found in a study of CD8 T cells in Susac syndrome. Whole-study findings and limits: Regarding the TCR sequencing and HLA analysis, the study admitted that a relatively small number of individuals were involved.

In blood CD8+ and CD4+ T cells, TCR beta underwent sequencing. TEMRA cells were FACS-enriched, while CD8+ and CD4+ T cells were negatively isolated. In regard to this clonotype: Antigen: not known.

Germline V gene sequence: CDR1 GTSNPN, CDR2 SVGIG (reference sequence). Deletions cut 2 bases from V and 7 bases from J, with 11 bases between. CDR3 size: 12 residues. Reverse transcription of about 0.5 to 1 ug RNA used random hexamers. The amplification used immunoSEQ multiplex PCR on TCR beta CDR3; it spanned 54 Vbeta and 13 Jbeta. TCRdb analysed the immunoSEQ multiplex PCR reads with MiXCR anew, one entry per CDR3 protein. The sample gives around 160,000 distinct CDR3 sequences, about 95% of which show up once; roughly 0.15% is in the top ten. This receptor was identified in a human donor in good health. The gene calls are TRBV30 and TRBJ1-2; D gene unclear. Sequencing was done on a sample of CD4+ T cells from PBMCs. CDR3 in amino acids: CAWSPDPRGYTF. CDR3 in DNA: TGTGCCTGGAGTCCGGACCCGCGTGGCTACACCTTC.